The source of this TCR beta chain is a study of CD8 T cells in ankylosing spondylitis (dated by TCRdb to the late 2010s). As for the study more broadly: T cell receptor beta repertoires were profiled in healthy donors and ankylosing spondylitis patients so that disease-linked TCR variants could be found. The full study cohort comprised 25 ankylosing spondylitis patients and approximately 100 healthy donors. Samples of peripheral blood were taken, and for ankylosing spondylitis patients, synovial fluid was collected as well. General study outcomes and caveats: The disease-linked clones were reported as significantly enriched in matched synovial fluid samples from ankylosing spondylitis patients. Some motif variants were previously reported in synovial fluid and blood of reactive arthritis patients, suggesting common disease-initiation mechanisms. A CD8+ phenotype was shown by the disease-linked clones, which were found at relatively low frequencies in peripheral blood. Blood from ankylosing spondylitis patients appeared to be characterized by a TCR beta motif composed of eight highly homologous amino acid variants.

Sequencing took place on an Illumina HiSeq 2500. Quantitative 5'-RACE with molecular barcodes was used to prepare TCR beta libraries. The source study handled its data this way. Disease-linked TCR variants were identified with a new computational method built on a probabilistic model of VDJ rearrangement. In TCRdb, the public reads were trimmed at Q25 with fastp and aligned with MiXCR, with productive beta chains retained. Each record represents a unique CDR3 protein, reported with the most common genes and DNA among its rows. Clone size and V and J calls follow TCRdb, not the original study. The sample table holds about 750,000 distinct CDR3 sequences, of which over 15% were seen once. 19% of the sample is in the top ten clones. In regard to this clonotype: Its binding antigen is unknown. Base quality data are lacking; no much larger clone is found one base away.

The sample taken for sequencing was blood, either unsorted or a sorted T cell fraction (not recorded which). The source is a male donor with ankylosing spondylitis.

CDR3 reads: CASSSQSGGAYNEQFF. The sequenced DNA is TGCGCCAGCAGCTCGCAGAGCGGGGGGGCCTACAATGAGCAGTTCTTC. The sequence is built from TRBV5-1 and TRBJ2-1, with 10 bases matching TRBD2. From its cysteine to its phenylalanine, the CDR3 spans 16 amino acids. Left in the record is the CDR3 DNA by itself, 48 bases read in frame from the first base. Germline trimming: 3 bases from V, 2 bases from J; junction bases outside gene matches: 5. Via the germline V gene, CDR1 is SGHRS and CDR2 YFSETQ.